The rows below give T cell receptor beta chains drawn from one sample of a study of a mutant IDH1 vaccine in newly diagnosed glioma. The antigens these receptors bind are not known. Using immunoSEQ multiplex PCR, the repertoire was profiled, and TCRdb retains in-frame clones only, with some absent. Of approximately 30,000 clones listed, approximately 92% were seen once; the top ten hold around 5%. The sequenced sample was PBMCs, obtained from a glioma patient whose treatment included an IDH1 peptide vaccine. These receptors came from a woman in her 40s with glioma. Both conserved end residues are part of each CDR3. D genes are given only for firm matches. Size is omitted from some rows. Given values are once, few, many or a class for expanded clones.

j_call d_call v_call clone_size cdr3_nt cdr3_aa
TRBJ2-7 TRBD2 TRBV5-1 once TGCGCCAGCATCAGGACCCGGGACTACCTCTACGAGCAGTACTTC CASIRTRDYLYEQYF
TRBJ1-4 NA TRBV4-1 NA TGCGCCAGCAGCCAAGTAGTTGGACCTAATGAAAAACTGTTTTTT CASSQVVGPNEKLFF
TRBJ1-1 NA TRBV7-8 NA TGTGCCAGCAGCTTAACACAGTACACTGAAGCTTTCTTT CASSLTQYTEAFF
TRBJ1-4 NA TRBV2 NA TGTGCCAGCAAGGTCGGAGGGAACAATGAAAAACTGTTTTTT CASKVGGNNEKLFF
TRBJ2-7 TRBD2 TRBV28 NA TGTGCCAGCAATCTAGCGGGAGCCCTCCCTCACGAGCAGTACTTC CASNLAGALPHEQYF
TRBJ2-7 TRBD1 TRBV6-1 NA TGTGCCACGCACCAGGGGGTGTTGGTCTACGAGCAGTACTTC CATHQGVLVYEQYF
TRBJ1-1 NA TRBV7-2 NA TGTGCCAGCAGCCCAGAATCAAGGGCTGTGAACACTGAAGCTTTCTTT CASSPESRAVNTEAFF
TRBJ1-2 NA TRBV5-3 NA TGTGCCAGAAGCCCTCGGGACGTTCCCAACTATGGCTACACCTTC CARSPRDVPNYGYTF
TRBJ1-2 NA TRBV5-1 NA TGCGCCAGCAGCTTGATGCAGGGCCTCTATGGCTACACCTTC CASSLMQGLYGYTF
TRBJ2-7 NA TRBV4-2 few TGTGCCAGCAGCCAAGTGGGGGCGGGGGACTCCTACGAGCAGTACTTC CASSQVGAGDSYEQYF
TRBJ1-4 TRBD1 TRBV7-9 NA TGTGCCAGCAGCTTAGGGGGGACAGGGACCTTTAGGAATGAAAAACTGTTTTTT CASSLGGTGTFRNEKLFF
TRBJ2-7 TRBD2 TRBV19 NA TGTGCCAGTAGTCCCCTGCTGACGGGAGGGCCCTACGAGCAGTACTTC CASSPLLTGGPYEQYF
TRBJ1-2 NA TRBV5-1 NA TGCGCCAGCAGCGGATGGGCTAACTATGGCTACACCTTC CASSGWANYGYTF
TRBJ2-7 TRBD2 TRBV4-2 NA TGTGCCAGCAGCCAAGGGGTAGGACTAGGAGTATGGGAGCAGTACTTC CASSQGVGLGVWEQYF
TRBJ2-5 NA TRBV29-1 NA TGCAGCGTTACAGGGATGATGGAGACCCAGTACTTC CSVTGMMETQYF
TRBJ1-5 TRBD1 TRBV10-2 NA TGCGCCAGCAGGGACAGGGTGGGTCAGCCCCAGCATTTT CASRDRVGQPQHF
TRBJ1-2 NA TRBV4-3 NA TGCGCCAGCAGCCAAGATAGGTGGGCGGGGAGTGGCTACACCTTC CASSQDRWAGSGYTF
TRBJ1-5 TRBD1 TRBV5-8 NA TGTGCCAGCAGCTTACACAGGGGACCTAGCAATCAGCCCCAGCATTTT CASSLHRGPSNQPQHF
TRBJ2-4 NA TRBV30 NA TGTGCCTGGAGTAGGGATTCCAAAAACATTCAGTACTTC CAWSRDSKNIQYF
TRBJ1-4 TRBD1 TRBV7-9 NA TGTGCCAGCAGCCCAGGGACAGGGGCTAATGAAAAACTGTTTTTT CASSPGTGANEKLFF
TRBJ2-5 NA TRBV29-1 NA TGCAGCGTTGTAAGTGGATTCGGGTACCAAGAGACCCAGTACTTC CSVVSGFGYQETQYF
TRBJ2-5 TRBD2 TRBV6-5 NA TGTGCCAGCAGTTACTATGGGACTAGCGGGGCGGAGACCCAGTACTTC CASSYYGTSGAETQYF